This T cell receptor beta chain was found in a study of blood T cell repertoires in COVID-19. Measured with immunoSEQ multiplex PCR; TCRdb has only the in-frame clones, and not every one. The table lists about 210,000 clones, 75% to 90% of them singletons. This CDR3 has 13 amino acids. Trimming took 2 bases from V and 5 from J, leaving 7 bases between them. Looked up from germline, CDR1 is SGHTA and CDR2 is FQGNSA. The chain uses TRBV7-2 and TRBJ1-3; weak D call: TRBD1 (6 bases). This TCR derives from a woman in her thirties or forties with acute or convalescent COVID-19. Sequencing was carried out using peripheral blood. For the CDR3, the DNA is TGTGCCAGCAGCTTAACAGGGAGAAACACCATATATTTT. It is translated as CASSLTGRNTIYF.